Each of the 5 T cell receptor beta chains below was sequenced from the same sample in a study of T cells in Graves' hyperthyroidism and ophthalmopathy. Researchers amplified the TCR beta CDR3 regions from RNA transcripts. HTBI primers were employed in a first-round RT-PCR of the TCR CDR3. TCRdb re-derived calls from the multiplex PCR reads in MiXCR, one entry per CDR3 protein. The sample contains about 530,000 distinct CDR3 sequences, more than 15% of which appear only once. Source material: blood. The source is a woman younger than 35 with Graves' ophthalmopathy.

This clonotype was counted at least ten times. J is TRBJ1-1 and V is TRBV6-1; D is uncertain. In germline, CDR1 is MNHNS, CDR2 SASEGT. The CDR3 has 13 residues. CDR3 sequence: CATVGYSDTEAFF. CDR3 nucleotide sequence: TGTGCGACCGTGGGGTACTCGGACACTGAAGCTTTCTTT.

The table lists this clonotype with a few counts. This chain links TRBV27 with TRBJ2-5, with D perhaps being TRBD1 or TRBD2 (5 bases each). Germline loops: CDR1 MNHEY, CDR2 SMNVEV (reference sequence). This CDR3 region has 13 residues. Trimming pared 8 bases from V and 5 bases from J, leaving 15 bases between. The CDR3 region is CASRDGLAETQYF. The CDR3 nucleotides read TGTGCCAGCCGGGACGGACTGGCGGAGACCCAGTACTTC.

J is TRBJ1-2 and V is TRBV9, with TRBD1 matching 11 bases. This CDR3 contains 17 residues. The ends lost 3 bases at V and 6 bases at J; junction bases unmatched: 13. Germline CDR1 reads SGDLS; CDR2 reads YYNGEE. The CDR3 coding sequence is TGTGCCAGCAGCGCCCACCGGGACAGGGGGTTTCGAGATGGCTACACCTTC. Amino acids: CASSAHRDRGFRDGYTF.

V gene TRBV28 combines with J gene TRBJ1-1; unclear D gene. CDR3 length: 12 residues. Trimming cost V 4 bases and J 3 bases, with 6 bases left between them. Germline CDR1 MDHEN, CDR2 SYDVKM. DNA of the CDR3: TGTGCCAGCAGTTCGGCGTACACTGAAGCTTTCTTT. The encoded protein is CASSSAYTEAFF.

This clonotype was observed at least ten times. The CDR3 nucleotides are TGTGCCAGCAGTTTACGGACGGATAGCACAGATACGCAGTATTTT. This translates into CASSLRTDSTDTQYF. The V call is TRBV28, the J call TRBJ2-3; no clear D. The CDR3 covers 15 residues. V shed 2 bases and J shed 0 bases, with 9 bases lying between them. Germline V gene data show CDR1 as MDHEN and CDR2 as SYDVKM.